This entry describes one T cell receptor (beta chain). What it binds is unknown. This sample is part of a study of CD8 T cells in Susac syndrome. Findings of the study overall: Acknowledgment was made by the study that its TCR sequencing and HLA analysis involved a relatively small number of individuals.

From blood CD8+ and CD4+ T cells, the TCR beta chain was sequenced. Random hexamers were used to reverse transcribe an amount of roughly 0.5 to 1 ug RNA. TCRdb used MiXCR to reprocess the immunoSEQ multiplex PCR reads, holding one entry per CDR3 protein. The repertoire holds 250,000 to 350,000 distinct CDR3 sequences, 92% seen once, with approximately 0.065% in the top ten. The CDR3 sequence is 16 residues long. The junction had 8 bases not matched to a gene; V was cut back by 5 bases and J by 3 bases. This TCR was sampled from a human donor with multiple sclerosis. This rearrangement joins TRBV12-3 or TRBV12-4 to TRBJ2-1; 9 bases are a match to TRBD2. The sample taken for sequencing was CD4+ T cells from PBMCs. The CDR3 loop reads CASSPDSGSFYNEQFF. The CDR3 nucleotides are TGTGCCAGCAGTCCTGATAGCGGGAGTTTCTACAATGAGCAGTTCTTC.